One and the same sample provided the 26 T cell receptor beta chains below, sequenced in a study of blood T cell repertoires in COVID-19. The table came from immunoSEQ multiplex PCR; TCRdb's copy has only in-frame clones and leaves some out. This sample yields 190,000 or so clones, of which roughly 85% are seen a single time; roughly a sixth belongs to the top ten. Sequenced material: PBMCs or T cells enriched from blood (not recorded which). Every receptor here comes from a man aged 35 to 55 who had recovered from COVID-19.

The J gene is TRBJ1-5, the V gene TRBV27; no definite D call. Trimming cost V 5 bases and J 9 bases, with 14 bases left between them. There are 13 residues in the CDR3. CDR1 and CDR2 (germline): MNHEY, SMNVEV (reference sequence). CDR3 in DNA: TGTGCCAGCAGTATCGGAGGGCGACGGCCCCAGCATTTT. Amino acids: CASSIGGRRPQHF.

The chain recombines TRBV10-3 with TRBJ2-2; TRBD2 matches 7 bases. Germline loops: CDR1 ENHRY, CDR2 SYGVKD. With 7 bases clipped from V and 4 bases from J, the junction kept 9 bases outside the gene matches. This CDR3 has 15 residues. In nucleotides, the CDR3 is TGTGCCATCAATAAAGGCGGGAGCGGCACCGGGGAGCTGTTTTTT. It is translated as CAINKGGSGTGELFF.

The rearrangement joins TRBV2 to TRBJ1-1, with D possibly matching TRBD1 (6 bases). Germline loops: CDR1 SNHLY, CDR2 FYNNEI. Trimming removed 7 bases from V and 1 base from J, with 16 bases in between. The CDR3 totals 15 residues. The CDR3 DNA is TGTGCCAGCACTACGAGAAGGGGGACGAACACTGAAGCTTTCTTT. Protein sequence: CASTTRRGTNTEAFF.

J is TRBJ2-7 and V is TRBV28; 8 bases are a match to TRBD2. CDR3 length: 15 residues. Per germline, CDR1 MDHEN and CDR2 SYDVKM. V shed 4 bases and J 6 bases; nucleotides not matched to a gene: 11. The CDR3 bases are TGTGCCAGCAGTTCTGCGTCCGGACTAGCTGCCGAGCAGTACTTC. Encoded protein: CASSSASGLAAEQYF.

The CDR3 loop is CASSATRDRDSGQFF. Written as DNA, the CDR3 is TGTGCCAGCAGCGCCACTCGGGACAGGGATTCGGGGCAGTTCTTC. V and J are TRBV7-2 and TRBJ2-1; 9 bases map to TRBD1. V shed 5 bases and J 12 bases; nucleotides not matched to a gene: 14. The CDR3 is made up of 15 amino acids. The V gene's germline CDR1 is SGHTA and CDR2 FQGNSA.

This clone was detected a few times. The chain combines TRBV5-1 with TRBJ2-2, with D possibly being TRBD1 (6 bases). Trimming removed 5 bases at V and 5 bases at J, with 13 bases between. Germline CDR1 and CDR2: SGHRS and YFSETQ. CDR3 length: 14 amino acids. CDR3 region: CASRLGQMTGELFF. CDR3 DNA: TGCGCCAGCAGACTAGGACAGATGACCGGGGAGCTGTTTTTT.

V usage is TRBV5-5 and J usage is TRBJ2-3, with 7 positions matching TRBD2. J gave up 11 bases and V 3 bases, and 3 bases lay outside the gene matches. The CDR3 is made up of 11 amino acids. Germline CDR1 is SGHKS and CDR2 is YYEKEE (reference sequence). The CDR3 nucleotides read TGTGCCAGCAGCTCGGGACTAAAGCAGTATTTT. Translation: CASSSGLKQYF.

CDR3 sequence: CASSSAGDLTLHF. The CDR3 coding sequence is TGCGCCAGCAGCTCGGCAGGGGACCTCACCCTCCACTTT. The chain is built from TRBV5-1 and TRBJ1-6; possible D gene TRBD1, 6 bases. Deletions cut 3 bases from V and 14 bases from J, with 15 bases between. Germline V lookup: CDR1 SGHRS, CDR2 YFSETQ. The CDR3 is made up of 13 amino acids.

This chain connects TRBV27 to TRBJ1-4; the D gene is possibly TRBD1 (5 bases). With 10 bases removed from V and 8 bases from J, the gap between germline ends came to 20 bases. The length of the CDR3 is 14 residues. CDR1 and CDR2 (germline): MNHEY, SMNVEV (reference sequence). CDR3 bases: TGTGCCACCAAAAAAGCCGGGGGAGGGGAAAAACTGTTTTTT. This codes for CATKKAGGGEKLFF.

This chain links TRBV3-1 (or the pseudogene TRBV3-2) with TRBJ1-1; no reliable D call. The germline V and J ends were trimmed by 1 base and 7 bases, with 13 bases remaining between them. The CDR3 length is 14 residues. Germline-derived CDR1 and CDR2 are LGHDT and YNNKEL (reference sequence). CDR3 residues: CASSQGGGLGEAFF. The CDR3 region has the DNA TGTGCCAGCAGCCAAGGCGGTGGTCTGGGTGAAGCTTTCTTT.

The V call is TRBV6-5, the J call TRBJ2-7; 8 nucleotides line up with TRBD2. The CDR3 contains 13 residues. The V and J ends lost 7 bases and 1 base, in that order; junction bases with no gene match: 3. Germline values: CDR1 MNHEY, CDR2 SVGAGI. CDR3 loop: CASTGRVSYEQYF. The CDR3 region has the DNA TGTGCCAGCACCGGGAGGGTATCCTACGAGCAGTACTTC.

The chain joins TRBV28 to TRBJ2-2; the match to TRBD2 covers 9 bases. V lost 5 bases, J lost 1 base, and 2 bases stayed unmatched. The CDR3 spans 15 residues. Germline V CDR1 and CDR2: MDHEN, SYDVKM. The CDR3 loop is CASSASGVNTGELFF. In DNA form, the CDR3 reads TGTGCCAGCAGTGCTAGCGGGGTGAACACCGGGGAGCTGTTTTTT.

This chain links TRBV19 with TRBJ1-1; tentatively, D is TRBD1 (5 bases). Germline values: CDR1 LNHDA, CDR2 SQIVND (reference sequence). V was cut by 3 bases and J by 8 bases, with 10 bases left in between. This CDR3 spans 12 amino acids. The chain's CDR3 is CASSMRGWEAFF. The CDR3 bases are TGTGCCAGTAGTATGCGGGGGTGGGAAGCTTTCTTT.

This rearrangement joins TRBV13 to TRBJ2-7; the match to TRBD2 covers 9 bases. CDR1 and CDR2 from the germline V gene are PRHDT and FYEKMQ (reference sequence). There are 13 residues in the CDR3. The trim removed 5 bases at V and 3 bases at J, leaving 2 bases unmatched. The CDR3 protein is CASSLAGNYEQYF. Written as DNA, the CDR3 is TGTGCCAGCAGCCTAGCGGGAAACTACGAGCAGTACTTC.

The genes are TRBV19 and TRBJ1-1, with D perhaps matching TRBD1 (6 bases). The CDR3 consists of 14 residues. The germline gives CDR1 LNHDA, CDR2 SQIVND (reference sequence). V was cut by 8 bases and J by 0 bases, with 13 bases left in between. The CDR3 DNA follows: TGTGCCAGTGATGGGGACACCTTGAACACTGAAGCTTTCTTT. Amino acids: CASDGDTLNTEAFF.

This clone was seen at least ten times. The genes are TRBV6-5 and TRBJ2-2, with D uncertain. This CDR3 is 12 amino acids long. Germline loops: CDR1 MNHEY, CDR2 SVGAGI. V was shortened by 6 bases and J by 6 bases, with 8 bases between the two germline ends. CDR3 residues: CASSLNSGELFF. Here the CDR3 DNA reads TGTGCCAGCAGCCTTAATTCCGGGGAGCTGTTTTTT.

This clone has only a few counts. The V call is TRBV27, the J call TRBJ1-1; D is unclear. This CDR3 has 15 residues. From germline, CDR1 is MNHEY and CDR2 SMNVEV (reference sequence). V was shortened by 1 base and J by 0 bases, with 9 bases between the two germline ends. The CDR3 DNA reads TGTGCCAGCAGTTTATTGGCGGGGATGAACACTGAAGCTTTCTTT. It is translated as CASSLLAGMNTEAFF.

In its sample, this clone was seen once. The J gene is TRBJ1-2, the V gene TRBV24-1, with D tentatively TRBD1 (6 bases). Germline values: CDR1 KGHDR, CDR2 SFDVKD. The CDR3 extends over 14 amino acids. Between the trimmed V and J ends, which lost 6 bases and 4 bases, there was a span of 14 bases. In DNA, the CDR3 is TGTGCCACCAGTCTGGCAGGGGCTGGCTATGGCTACACCTTC. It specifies CATSLAGAGYGYTF.

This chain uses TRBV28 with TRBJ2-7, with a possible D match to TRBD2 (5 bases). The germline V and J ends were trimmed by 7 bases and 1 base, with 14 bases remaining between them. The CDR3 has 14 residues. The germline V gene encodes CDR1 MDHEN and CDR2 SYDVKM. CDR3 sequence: CASMEVGFSYEQYF. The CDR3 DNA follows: TGTGCCAGCATGGAGGTCGGGTTTTCCTACGAGCAGTACTTC.

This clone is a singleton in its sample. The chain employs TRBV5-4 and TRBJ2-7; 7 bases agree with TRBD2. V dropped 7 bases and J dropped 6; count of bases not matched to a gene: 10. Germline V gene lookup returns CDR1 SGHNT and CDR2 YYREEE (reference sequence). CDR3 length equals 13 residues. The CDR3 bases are TGTGCCAGCGCAAGGACTAGGTCGTCCGAGCAGTACTTC. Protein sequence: CASARTRSSEQYF.

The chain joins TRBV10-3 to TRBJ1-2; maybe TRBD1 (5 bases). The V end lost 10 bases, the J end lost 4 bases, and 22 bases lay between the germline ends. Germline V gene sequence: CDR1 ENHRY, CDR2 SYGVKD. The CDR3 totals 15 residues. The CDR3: CATGGGVLTFYGYTF. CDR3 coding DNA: TGTGCCACCGGGGGGGGAGTTCTCACATTCTATGGCTACACCTTC.

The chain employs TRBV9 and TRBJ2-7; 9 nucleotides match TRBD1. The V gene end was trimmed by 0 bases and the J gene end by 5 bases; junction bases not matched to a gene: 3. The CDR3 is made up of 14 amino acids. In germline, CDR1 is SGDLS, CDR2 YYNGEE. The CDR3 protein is CASSVGDRVDEQYF. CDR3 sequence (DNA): TGTGCCAGCAGCGTAGGGGACAGGGTGGACGAGCAGTACTTC.

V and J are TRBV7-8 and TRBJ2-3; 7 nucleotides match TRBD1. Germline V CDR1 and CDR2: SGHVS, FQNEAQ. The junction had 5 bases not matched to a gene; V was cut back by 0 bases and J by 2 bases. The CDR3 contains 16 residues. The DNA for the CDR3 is TGTGCCAGCAGCTTAGCCCCAGGGGGTGTCACAGATACGCAGTATTTT. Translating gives CASSLAPGGVTDTQYF.

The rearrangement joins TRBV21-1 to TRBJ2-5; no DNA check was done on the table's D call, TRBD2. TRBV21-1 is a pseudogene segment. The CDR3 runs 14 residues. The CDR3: CASSKGREQETQYF. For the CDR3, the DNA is TGTGCCAGCAGCAAAGGCCGGGAGCAAGAGACCCAGTACTTC.

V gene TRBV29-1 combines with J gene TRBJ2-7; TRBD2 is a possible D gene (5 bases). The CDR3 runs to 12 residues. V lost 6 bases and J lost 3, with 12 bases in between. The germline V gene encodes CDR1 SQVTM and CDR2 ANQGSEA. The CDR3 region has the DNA TGCAGCGTCCTTGACTATTACTACGAGCAGTACTTC. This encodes CSVLDYYYEQYF.

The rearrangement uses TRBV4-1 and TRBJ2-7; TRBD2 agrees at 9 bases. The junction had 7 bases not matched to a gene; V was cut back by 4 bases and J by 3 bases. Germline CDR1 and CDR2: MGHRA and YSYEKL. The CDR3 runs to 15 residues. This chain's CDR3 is CASSLGLAYHYEQYF. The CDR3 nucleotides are TGCGCCAGCAGCCTAGGACTAGCGTACCACTACGAGCAGTACTTC.